A selection of T cell receptor beta chains follows, all from one sample in a study of blood T cells in healthy people across ages. Each CDR3 protein gets one entry after TCRdb re-called the 5' RACE reads with MiXCR. The sample records some 1,800,000 distinct CDR3 sequences, roughly two fifths being singletons. Sequenced sample: blood. These receptors came from a human donor in good health. Both conserved end residues are part of each CDR3. The order of the fields is J gene, D gene, V gene, clone size, CDR3 protein, CDR3 DNA. A D gene is named only where the DNA matches it firmly. Not all rows give a size; the values are once, few, many and, for expanded clones, a class.

j_gene: TRBJ2-3
d_gene: NA
v_gene: TRBV20-1
abundance: NA
CDR3aa: CSGDLSGTDTQYF
CDR3nt: TGCAGCGGCGACCTTTCGGGGACAGATACGCAGTATTTT

j_gene: TRBJ1-4
d_gene: TRBD1
v_gene: TRBV11-2
abundance: NA
CDR3aa: CASRPQGSGEKLFF
CDR3nt: TGTGCCAGCCGCCCACAGGGGTCGGGTGAAAAACTGTTTTTT

j_gene: TRBJ1-2
d_gene: TRBD1
v_gene: TRBV7-2
abundance: many
CDR3aa: CASSLELEGAIGGYTF
CDR3nt: TGTGCCAGCAGCTTAGAGCTGGAGGGGGCTATAGGGGGCTACACCTTC

j_gene: TRBJ1-6
d_gene: NA
v_gene: TRBV20-1
abundance: NA
CDR3aa: CSARRGGGNSPLHF
CDR3nt: TGCAGTGCTAGGCGAGGGGGGGGGAATTCACCCCTCCACTTT

j_gene: TRBJ2-7
d_gene: NA
v_gene: TRBV5-1
abundance: few
CDR3aa: CASRDPTRTYEQYF
CDR3nt: TGCGCCAGCCGAGATCCGACAAGAACCTACGAGCAGTACTTC

j_gene: TRBJ1-2
d_gene: NA
v_gene: TRBV7-2
abundance: NA
CDR3aa: CASRTTGGTGGGYTF
CDR3nt: TGTGCCAGCAGAACCACGGGGGGCACAGGAGGCGGCTACACCTTC

j_gene: TRBJ2-1
d_gene: NA
v_gene: TRBV20-1
abundance: few
CDR3aa: CSARADGEQFF
CDR3nt: TGCAGTGCTAGAGCGGATGGTGAGCAGTTCTTC

j_gene: TRBJ2-2
d_gene: NA
v_gene: TRBV10-3
abundance: NA
CDR3aa: CAISARDGSGELFF
CDR3nt: TGTGCCATCAGTGCTCGGGACGGCTCCGGGGAGCTGTTTTTT

j_gene: TRBJ2-7
d_gene: NA
v_gene: TRBV12-3/TRBV12-4
abundance: NA
CDR3aa: CVSSSPHRNSYEQYF
CDR3nt: TGTGTCAGCAGCTCCCCCCACAGGAACTCCTACGAGCAGTACTTC

j_gene: TRBJ2-3
d_gene: NA
v_gene: TRBV28
abundance: NA
CDR3aa: CATRVLGFPDTQYF
CDR3nt: TGTGCCACCCGAGTTTTGGGGTTTCCAGATACGCAGTATTTT

j_gene: TRBJ2-7
d_gene: NA
v_gene: TRBV27
abundance: NA
CDR3aa: CASSLRGIGDYEQYF
CDR3nt: TGTGCCAGCAGTCTTCGGGGAATCGGGGACTACGAGCAGTACTTC

j_gene: TRBJ2-3
d_gene: NA
v_gene: TRBV12-3/TRBV12-4
abundance: NA
CDR3aa: CASSWNTDTQYF
CDR3nt: TGTGCCAGCAGCTGGAACACAGATACGCAGTATTTT

j_gene: TRBJ1-5
d_gene: NA
v_gene: TRBV20-1
abundance: NA
CDR3aa: CSATSPDRHQPQHF
CDR3nt: TGCAGTGCTACCAGCCCCGACAGACATCAGCCCCAGCATTTT

j_gene: TRBJ1-2
d_gene: NA
v_gene: TRBV15
abundance: few
CDR3aa: CATSNRAVSYGYTF
CDR3nt: TGTGCCACCAGCAATAGGGCAGTTTCCTATGGCTACACCTTC

j_gene: TRBJ2-7
d_gene: TRBD1
v_gene: TRBV18
abundance: NA
CDR3aa: CASSPPGTGVSQYF
CDR3nt: TGTGCCAGCTCACCACCGGGAACAGGGGTATCGCAGTACTTC

j_gene: TRBJ2-7
d_gene: NA
v_gene: TRBV7-2
abundance: few
CDR3aa: CASSPTGGQLYEQYF
CDR3nt: TGTGCCAGCAGCCCAACGGGGGGACAGCTCTACGAGCAGTACTTC

j_gene: TRBJ1-1
d_gene: NA
v_gene: TRBV4-2
abundance: NA
CDR3aa: CASSQDGVRGAFF
CDR3nt: TGTGCCAGCAGCCAAGATGGGGTTCGGGGAGCTTTCTTT

j_gene: TRBJ1-2
d_gene: NA
v_gene: TRBV6-2/TRBV6-3
abundance: once
CDR3aa: CASSYSRGRFYGYTF
CDR3nt: TGTGCCAGCAGTTACTCTCGTGGCAGGTTCTATGGCTACACCTTC

j_gene: TRBJ2-4
d_gene: NA
v_gene: TRBV12-3/TRBV12-4
abundance: NA
CDR3aa: CVSSFSGENIQYF
CDR3nt: TGTGTCAGCAGTTTCAGCGGAGAAAACATTCAGTACTTC

j_gene: TRBJ1-2
d_gene: NA
v_gene: TRBV9
abundance: NA
CDR3aa: CASSVRSRGPYGYTF
CDR3nt: TGTGCCAGCAGCGTAAGAAGCAGGGGTCCCTATGGCTACACCTTC

j_gene: TRBJ2-5
d_gene: NA
v_gene: TRBV11-2
abundance: NA
CDR3aa: CASSPRGPTVGTQYF
CDR3nt: TGTGCCAGTAGCCCCCGGGGACCTACGGTGGGGACCCAGTACTTC

j_gene: TRBJ2-7
d_gene: NA
v_gene: TRBV20-1
abundance: NA
CDR3aa: CSASRLTYEQYF
CDR3nt: TGCAGTGCTAGCCGACTAACCTACGAGCAGTACTTC

j_gene: TRBJ2-7
d_gene: NA
v_gene: TRBV4-3
abundance: NA
CDR3aa: CASSQGEASATYEQYF
CDR3nt: TGCGCCAGCAGCCAAGGGGAGGCTAGCGCGACCTACGAGCAGTACTTC

j_gene: TRBJ1-2
d_gene: TRBD1
v_gene: TRBV27
abundance: NA
CDR3aa: CASSPGGGGNGGYTF
CDR3nt: TGTGCCAGCAGTCCCGGGGGAGGGGGCAACGGAGGCTACACCTTC

j_gene: TRBJ2-7
d_gene: TRBD2
v_gene: TRBV20-1
abundance: NA
CDR3aa: CSAHAIAGSSYEQYF
CDR3nt: TGCAGTGCTCACGCCATAGCGGGGAGCTCCTACGAGCAGTACTTC

j_gene: TRBJ2-7
d_gene: TRBD1
v_gene: TRBV27
abundance: NA
CDR3aa: CASSHSTGQVNYEQYF
CDR3nt: TGTGCCAGCAGCCATTCGACGGGACAGGTCAACTACGAGCAGTACTTC

j_gene: TRBJ1-2
d_gene: NA
v_gene: TRBV7-8
abundance: NA
CDR3aa: CASSRGPPKAYGYTF
CDR3nt: TGTGCCAGCAGCCGAGGACCGCCGAAGGCCTATGGCTACACCTTC

j_gene: TRBJ2-7
d_gene: TRBD2
v_gene: TRBV2
abundance: NA
CDR3aa: CASSTSGGLMTPYEQYF
CDR3nt: TGTGCCAGCAGTACTAGCGGGGGGCTAATGACCCCCTACGAGCAGTACTTC

j_gene: TRBJ2-3
d_gene: NA
v_gene: TRBV27
abundance: NA
CDR3aa: CASMKGTHRDTQYF
CDR3nt: TGTGCCAGCATGAAAGGGACACACAGAGATACGCAGTATTTT

j_gene: TRBJ2-1
d_gene: TRBD2
v_gene: TRBV6-2/TRBV6-3
abundance: many
CDR3aa: CASRRTSGGYNEQFF
CDR3nt: TGTGCCAGCAGGAGGACTAGCGGGGGGTACAATGAGCAGTTCTTC

j_gene: TRBJ1-5
d_gene: NA
v_gene: TRBV2
abundance: few
CDR3aa: CASTRLFPDRDQPQHF
CDR3nt: TGTGCCAGCACTCGACTCTTCCCGGATCGGGATCAGCCCCAGCATTTT

j_gene: TRBJ2-7
d_gene: TRBD1
v_gene: TRBV4-2
abundance: few
CDR3aa: CASSPGQVEARDYEQYF
CDR3nt: TGTGCCAGCAGCCCCGGACAGGTCGAGGCTAGAGATTACGAGCAGTACTTC

j_gene: TRBJ2-3
d_gene: TRBD2
v_gene: TRBV12-3/TRBV12-4
abundance: NA
CDR3aa: CASSFRVGGATDTQYF
CDR3nt: TGTGCCAGCAGTTTTCGGGTCGGGGGGGCGACAGATACGCAGTATTTT

j_gene: TRBJ2-3
d_gene: TRBD2
v_gene: TRBV11-2
abundance: NA
CDR3aa: CASSLIGGGVSTDTQYF
CDR3nt: TGTGCCAGCAGCTTAATTGGCGGGGGGGTCAGCACAGATACGCAGTATTTT

j_gene: TRBJ2-5
d_gene: NA
v_gene: TRBV12-3/TRBV12-4
abundance: NA
CDR3aa: CASNEIGGQETQYF
CDR3nt: TGTGCCAGCAACGAAATAGGGGGCCAAGAGACCCAGTACTTC

j_gene: TRBJ2-5
d_gene: NA
v_gene: TRBV5-1
abundance: few
CDR3aa: CASSHDSWQETQYF
CDR3nt: TGCGCCAGCAGCCATGACAGTTGGCAGGAGACCCAGTACTTC

j_gene: TRBJ2-5
d_gene: TRBD2
v_gene: TRBV4-1
abundance: NA
CDR3aa: CASSQVLATQETQYF
CDR3nt: TGCGCCAGCAGCCAGGTACTAGCGACCCAAGAGACCCAGTACTTC

j_gene: TRBJ2-7
d_gene: TRBD1
v_gene: TRBV28
abundance: few
CDR3aa: CASSVTGVLSYEQYF
CDR3nt: TGTGCCAGCAGTGTAACAGGGGTACTCTCCTACGAGCAGTACTTC

j_gene: TRBJ2-2
d_gene: NA
v_gene: TRBV6-2/TRBV6-3
abundance: NA
CDR3aa: CATSRQNTGELFF
CDR3nt: TGTGCCACCAGCAGGCAGAACACCGGGGAGCTGTTTTTT

j_gene: TRBJ2-6
d_gene: NA
v_gene: TRBV6-1
abundance: NA
CDR3aa: CAISKVGSKSTGANVLTF
CDR3nt: TGTGCCATTTCCAAGGTAGGGTCCAAGAGCACTGGGGCCAACGTCCTGACTTTC

j_gene: TRBJ1-2
d_gene: NA
v_gene: TRBV7-2
abundance: NA
CDR3aa: CASSLVPDRTNYGYTF
CDR3nt: TGTGCCAGCAGCTTAGTCCCGGACAGAACTAACTATGGCTACACCTTC

j_gene: TRBJ1-2
d_gene: NA
v_gene: TRBV24-1
abundance: NA
CDR3aa: CATSNREGYGYTF
CDR3nt: TGTGCCACCAGTAACAGGGAAGGCTATGGCTACACCTTC